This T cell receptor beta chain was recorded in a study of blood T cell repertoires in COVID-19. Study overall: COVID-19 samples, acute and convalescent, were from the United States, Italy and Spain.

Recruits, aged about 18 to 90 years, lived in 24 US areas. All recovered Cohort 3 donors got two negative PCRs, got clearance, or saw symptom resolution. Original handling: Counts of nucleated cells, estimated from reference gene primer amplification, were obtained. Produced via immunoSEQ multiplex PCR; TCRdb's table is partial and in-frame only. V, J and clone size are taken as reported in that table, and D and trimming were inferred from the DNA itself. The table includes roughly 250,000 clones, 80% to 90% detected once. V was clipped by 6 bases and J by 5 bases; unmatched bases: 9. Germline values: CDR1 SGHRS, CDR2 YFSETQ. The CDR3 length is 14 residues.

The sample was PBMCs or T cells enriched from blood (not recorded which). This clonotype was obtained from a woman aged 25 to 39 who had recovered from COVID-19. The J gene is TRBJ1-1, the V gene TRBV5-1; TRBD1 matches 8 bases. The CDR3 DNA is TGCGCCAGCAACGATTCAGGGGGCAGGACTGAAGCTTTCTTT. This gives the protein CASNDSGGRTEAFF.